The entry that follows covers one T cell receptor (beta chain) sequence. Its antigen target is currently unknown. Base quality data are lacking; no much larger clone is found one base away. The immunoSEQ Assay, a bias-controlled multiplex PCR, was used to amplify TCRbeta CDR3 regions from genomic DNA. In the authors' own workflow: Within the assay, amplification of reference gene primers was used to estimate how many nucleated cells each sample contained. To quantify the absolute abundance of each unique TCRbeta CDR3 rearrangement, sequence reads were collapsed and filtered. For each sample, productive Simpson clonality was calculated by taking the square root of Simpson's diversity index across productive rearrangements. Here the immuneACCESS table is served through TCRdb, limited to in-frame sequences with V and J called. Missing clones are a known gap in these copies; in checked studies unresolved V genes cover under half, and the rest lacks a known reason. That table furnishes V, J and clone size, whereas the DNA furnished D and trimming. In this sample the table shows 150,000 to 200,000 clones, 70% to 90% of which occur a single time. The top ten constitute approximately 9.9% of the sample.

This sample is drawn from a study of blood T cell repertoires in COVID-19 (TCRdb year 2020). In the study overall: The collaborator samples originated in the United States, Italy and Spain and spanned the acute and convalescent phases of COVID-19. The prospective study material was composed of cDNA or gDNA derived from T cells, B-cell-depleted T cells, or PBMCs. Deeply sampled blood TCRbeta repertoires from subjects exposed to, actively infected with, or recovered from COVID-19 were included in the dataset. The repertoires were made available in a free public database intended to serve as a resource for research on the immune response to SARS-CoV-2. Samples came from the ongoing ImmuneRACE study (first 160 participants) plus 1,254 subjects from 6 global collaborators. A de-identified subject ID, COVID-19 status, age in years and sex were almost always included in the sample metadata. Where HLA class I and class II types were available, the types were taken from metadata supplied by the sample provider, not from assay-based typing. The research as a whole found: Clinical and demographic metadata were provided uncurated, with the amount varying by source and participant.

The germline V gene encodes CDR1 SGHTA and CDR2 FQGNSA. Including cysteine and phenylalanine, the CDR3 has 16 amino acids. Only CDR3 DNA is held: 48 bases, read in frame from base 1. V is pruned by 5 bases and J by 3 bases, leaving 5 bases of the junction without a gene match. In Seattle, one collaborating source enrolled patients while the infection was active and tracked those patients longitudinally over the course of disease. The collaborating institutions used their own protocols to collect whole blood in K2EDTA tubes. Collaborator samples were shipped for TCRbeta analysis as frozen whole blood, isolated PBMCs, or DNA extracted from either sample type.

Here the chain combines TRBV7-2 and TRBJ2-1; 12 bases in the middle match TRBD2. The source is a woman aged 60-70 years with COVID-19, enrolled during active disease. Sequenced material: peripheral blood. The nucleotide sequence is given as TGTGCCAGCAGCACGACACTAGCGGGAGGCTACAATGAGCAGTTCTTC. Its translation reads: CASSTTLAGGYNEQFF.